These T cell receptor beta chains were read from a single sample in a study of T cells after yellow fever vaccination. MiXCR was run by TCRdb on the 5' RACE reads, yielding one entry per CDR3 protein. The sample yields tens of thousands of distinct CDR3 sequences, around 4.3% seen once. Sequenced material: PBMCs, either bulk or a sorted T-cell subset (CD4+, CD8+, memory, or dextramer-sorted; not recorded which), taken on the day of the yellow fever booster vaccination. The origin of the receptors is a man aged 18 to 30 who received the YFV17D yellow fever vaccine. The conserved cysteine and the conserved F or W are not part of the CDR3 here. Some rows have no size entry. The others give once, few or many, or a class for an expanded clone.

V	J	size	CDR3
TRBV20-1	TRBJ2-3	many	SARDVTSTDTQY
TRBV30	TRBJ1-2	NA	AWGTERFGGYT
TRBV7-2	TRBJ1-2	many	ASSLGTANYGYT
TRBV10-3	TRBJ1-2	many	AIYTGLYGYT
TRBV7-2	TRBJ2-1	many	ASSLGPEGSYNEQF
TRBV29-1	TRBJ1-2	many	SVLPRADYGYT
TRBV4-2	TRBJ2-5	NA	ASSQGSGDQETQY
TRBV5-1	TRBJ2-3	many	ASSPGTGSDTQY
TRBV11-2	TRBJ2-5	few	ASSLDYDFQETQY
TRBV20-1	TRBJ1-2	many	SALQGNYGYT
TRBV19	TRBJ2-3	NA	ATTSTDTQY
TRBV28	TRBJ1-2	NA	ASSSGQGGYT
TRBV29-1	TRBJ2-1	many	SSWASGGLNEQF
TRBV12-3/TRBV12-4	TRBJ2-1	many	ASSRQTSGPNNEQF
TRBV20-1	TRBJ1-5	many	SATNQALPFDQPQH
TRBV7-8	TRBJ2-5	many	ASSAAKGAGEETQY
TRBV4-1	TRBJ1-1	many	ASSFRQGEKAF
TRBV7-2	TRBJ1-2	many	ASTVQGAGYT
TRBV27	TRBJ1-1	many	ASSFKETTEAF
TRBV6-5	TRBJ2-3	many	ASSKQPGQGSDTQY
TRBV29-1	TRBJ2-1	many	SVESRRGHNEQF
TRBV20-1	TRBJ1-2	NA	SARDFQGYGYT
TRBV28	TRBJ1-4	few	ASSPGTGVEKLF
TRBV10-3	TRBJ2-3	many	AISESNSRGGQSTDTQY
TRBV12-3/TRBV12-4	TRBJ2-5	many	ASSEGQGLETQY
TRBV5-1	TRBJ2-3	NA	ASSYRTESTDTQY
TRBV7-2	TRBJ2-7	many	ASSLLKEPGLAGGHYEQY
TRBV2	TRBJ2-2	many	ASGKTGSGTGELF
TRBV20-1	TRBJ1-1	many	SASWWGIRRNTEAF
TRBV29-1	TRBJ2-7	many	SVGGGTGVPSYEQY
TRBV7-9	TRBJ2-7	many	ASSPSYEQY
TRBV24-1	TRBJ2-5	many	ATSDSRAETQY
TRBV30	TRBJ2-3	many	AWMGSGTDTQY
TRBV12-3/TRBV12-4	TRBJ2-1	many	ASRLVDEQF
TRBV5-4	TRBJ1-1	few	ASSLGTGLNTEAF
TRBV12-3/TRBV12-4	TRBJ2-3	many	ASSSQGGTQY
TRBV6-4	TRBJ2-3	medium-sized	ASSESGGATDTQY
TRBV25-1	TRBJ1-4	few	ASSTRDRLLNEKLF
TRBV12-3/TRBV12-4	TRBJ2-3	many	ASSSPTSGGNRTQY
TRBV4-3	TRBJ2-3	many	ASSRGLGPDTQY
TRBV18	TRBJ2-5	NA	ASSPSRGRGQTQY
TRBV12-3/TRBV12-4	TRBJ1-5	many	ASSFRGDEPQH
TRBV2	TRBJ2-1	many	ASNLAGTGNEQF
TRBV5-4	TRBJ1-3	few	ASSQTGTGNTIY